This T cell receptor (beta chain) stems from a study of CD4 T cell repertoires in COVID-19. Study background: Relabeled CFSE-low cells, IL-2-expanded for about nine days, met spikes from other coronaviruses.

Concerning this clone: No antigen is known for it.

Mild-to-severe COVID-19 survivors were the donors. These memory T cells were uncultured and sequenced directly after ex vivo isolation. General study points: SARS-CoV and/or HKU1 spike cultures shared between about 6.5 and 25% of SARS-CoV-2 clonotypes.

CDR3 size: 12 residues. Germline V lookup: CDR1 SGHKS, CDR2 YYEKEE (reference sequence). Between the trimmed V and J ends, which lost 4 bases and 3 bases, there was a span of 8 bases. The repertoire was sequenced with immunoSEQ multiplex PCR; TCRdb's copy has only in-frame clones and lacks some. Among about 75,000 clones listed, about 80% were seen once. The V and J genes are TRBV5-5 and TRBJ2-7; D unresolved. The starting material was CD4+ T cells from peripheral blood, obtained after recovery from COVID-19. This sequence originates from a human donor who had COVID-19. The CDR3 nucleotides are TGTGCCAGCAGCCGCTCCCTCTACGAGCAGTACTTC. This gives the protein CASSRSLYEQYF. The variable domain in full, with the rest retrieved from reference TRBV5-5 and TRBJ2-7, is DAGVTQSPTHLIKTRGQQVTLRCSPISGHKSVSWYQQVLGQGPQFIFQYYEKEERGRGNFPDRFSARQFPNYSSELNVNALLLGDSALYLCASSRSLYEQYFGPGTRLTVT.